The next 3 T cell receptor beta chains were all read from a single sample in a study of OX40 agonist ivuxolimab in advanced cancers. The repertoire was sequenced with immunoSEQ multiplex PCR; TCRdb's copy has only in-frame clones and lacks some. Among 55,000 to 75,000 clones listed, roughly 80% were seen once. Material: CD4+ or CD8+ T cells sorted from blood, obtained in a trial of the OX40 agonist ivuxolimab. Receptors were obtained from an adult with an advanced solid tumor such as melanoma, head and neck, liver or kidney cancer.

This rearrangement joins TRBV5-1 to TRBJ1-5; tentatively, D is TRBD1 (6 bases). Trimming took 4 bases from V and 5 from J, leaving 13 bases between them. This CDR3 spans 14 amino acids. Germline V lookup: CDR1 SGHRS, CDR2 YFSETQ. The DNA of the CDR3 is TGCGCCAGCAGCGGAGGGGGACGGGATCAGCCCCAGCATTTT. This codes for CASSGGGRDQPQHF.

This chain links TRBV5-1 with TRBJ2-5, with 9 nucleotides matching TRBD1. After removal of 4 bases from V and 4 bases from J, the junction contained 8 bases not matched to a gene. Germline lookup yields CDR1 SGHRS and CDR2 YFSETQ. This CDR3 has 15 residues. CDR3 amino acids: CASSTLPGQGETQYF. The DNA of the CDR3 is TGCGCCAGCAGCACCCTGCCGGGACAGGGAGAGACCCAGTACTTC.

The genes are TRBV5-4 and TRBJ2-1; no reliable D call. Germline CDR1 SGHNT, CDR2 YYREEE (reference sequence). V lost 5 bases to trimming and J lost 8 bases, with 11 bases between them. The CDR3 is 12 residues long. CDR3 DNA sequence: TGTGCCAGCAGGACCAGTTGGGATGAGCAGTTCTTC. Encoded protein: CASRTSWDEQFF.